This passage covers 28 T cell receptor beta chains from one sample sequenced in a study of shared clonotypes between healthy human individuals. CD8 cells classed as naive were CD45RO-negative and positively selected for CCR7, excluding terminally differentiated effector memory CD45RA+ cells. Profiling relied on immunoSEQ multiplex PCR, and the TCRdb table lists in-frame clones only, not all of them. The data show hundreds of thousands of clones, about 90% seen once. The sequencing sample was made of naive CD8+ T cells sorted from blood. The source is a man aged 25 to 40 in good health.

V usage is TRBV2 and J usage is TRBJ1-5; possibly TRBD1 for D (5 bases). This CDR3 contains 15 residues. Deletions cut 7 bases from V and 0 bases from J, with 13 bases between. The germline V gene has CDR1 SNHLY and CDR2 FYNNEI. CDR3 sequence: CASNQWGDSNQPQHF. For the CDR3, the DNA is TGTGCCAGCAACCAATGGGGGGATAGCAATCAGCCCCAGCATTTT.

The rearrangement uses TRBV11-3 and TRBJ2-3; 15 bases fit TRBD2. Losses at the gene ends were 5 bases for V and 1 base for J; bases not matched to a gene: 7. The CDR3 extends over 18 amino acids. The V gene's germline CDR1 is SGHNT and CDR2 YENEEA. CDR3 sequence reads: CASSAGTSGRRGTDTQYF. The CDR3 nucleotides read TGTGCCAGCAGCGCCGGGACTAGCGGGAGGCGGGGCACAGATACGCAGTATTTT.

This clone came up a few times. Here the CDR3 reads CASSPPASTQEGYTF. In DNA form, the CDR3 reads TGTGCCAGCAGCCCTCCGGCCTCCACCCAGGAGGGCTACACCTTC. This sequence joins TRBV7-8 and TRBJ1-2; D is unresolved. Germline V CDR1 and CDR2: SGHVS, FQNEAQ. The CDR3 is 15 amino acids. The V end lost 5 bases, the J end lost 8 bases, and 21 bases lay between the germline ends.

The V call is TRBV6-1, the J call TRBJ1-5; 8 bases are shared with TRBD1. Trimming cost V 4 bases and J 6 bases; bases outside gene matches: 8. In germline, CDR1 is MNHNS, CDR2 SASEGT. CDR3 length: 15 amino acids. CDR3 sequence: CASSVDRGRGQPQHF. The CDR3 DNA reads as TGTGCCAGCAGTGTAGACAGGGGTAGAGGTCAGCCCCAGCATTTT.

This chain joins TRBV7-9 and TRBJ2-1, with 8 bases lining up with TRBD1. Germline V gene data show CDR1 as SEHNR and CDR2 as FQNEAQ (reference sequence). V lost 1 base, J lost 4 bases, and 3 bases stayed unmatched. This CDR3 contains 15 residues. The DNA for the CDR3 is TGTGCCAGCAGCTTAGAGACAGGGGAATACAATGAGCAGTTCTTC. Encoded protein: CASSLETGEYNEQFF.

The rearrangement joins TRBV6-5 to TRBJ1-2, with D perhaps matching TRBD1 (6 bases). V lost 0 bases and J 2 bases, leaving 13 bases between the germline ends. CDR1 is MNHEY, CDR2 SVGAGI, per germline. CDR3 size: 16 residues. CDR3 protein: CASSYSSTGTNYGYTF. CDR3 coding DNA: TGTGCCAGCAGTTACTCGAGTACAGGGACAAACTATGGCTACACCTTC.

The CDR3 DNA sequence: TGTGCCAGCAGCTTGTTCGCGGGAGCAGGGGATGAGCAGTTCTTC. This encodes CASSLFAGAGDEQFF. The genes are TRBV11-2 and TRBJ2-1, with D possibly TRBD2 on 7 matching bases. The V gene's germline CDR1 is SGHAT and CDR2 FQNNGV. The CDR3 sequence is 15 residues long. V was pared by 3 bases and J by 8 bases, with 17 bases between.

This clone has only a few counts. The J gene is TRBJ2-7, the V gene TRBV27; 7 bases align to TRBD2. CDR1 MNHEY and CDR2 SMNVEV come from the germline V gene (reference sequence). This CDR3 has 16 amino acids. The trim removed 2 bases at V and 3 bases at J, leaving 10 bases unmatched. CDR3 sequence: CASSLASGRLIYEQYF. CDR3 sequence (DNA): TGTGCCAGCAGTTTAGCCTCCGGGAGGCTTATCTACGAGCAGTACTTC.

V gene TRBV9 combines with J gene TRBJ2-1, with TRBD2 matching over 8 bases. The CDR3 loop spans 12 amino acids. V shed 6 bases and J 9 bases; nucleotides not matched to a gene: 5. Germline CDR1 is SGDLS and CDR2 is YYNGEE. In DNA, the CDR3 is TGTGCCAGCAAGGGCGGGAGGTCTGAGCAGTTCTTC. Translating it yields CASKGGRSEQFF.

This CDR3 is CASSQDIGGDTEAFF. DNA for the CDR3: TGTGCCAGCAGCCAAGATATTGGGGGGGACACTGAAGCTTTCTTT. The chain carries TRBV14 and TRBJ1-1; D is perhaps TRBD1 (5 bases). Germline-derived CDR1 and CDR2 are SGHDN and FVKESK. With 0 bases removed from V and 3 bases from J, the gap between germline ends came to 11 bases. This CDR3 has 15 residues.

The rearrangement links TRBV19 to TRBJ2-1, with 7 bases aligning to TRBD2. The CDR3 consists of 15 residues. Germline V gene lookup returns CDR1 LNHDA and CDR2 SQIVND (reference sequence). Trimming removed 1 base from V and 1 base from J; junction bases left unmatched: 1. This CDR3 is CASSIGGRSYNEQFF. CDR3 coding DNA: TGTGCCAGTAGTATAGGCGGGAGATCCTACAATGAGCAGTTCTTC.

This clone has just one count. The gene calls are TRBV28 and TRBJ2-7; 10 positions agree with TRBD2. J was trimmed by 2 bases and V by 5 bases; bases with no gene match: 12. Germline V gene data show CDR1 as MDHEN and CDR2 as SYDVKM. CDR3 length equals 17 residues. CDR3 in amino acids: CASSRYPLAGAAYEQYF. DNA for the CDR3: TGTGCCAGCAGTCGGTACCCTCTAGCGGGAGCTGCCTACGAGCAGTACTTC.

This clone was picked up a small number of times. CDR3 sequence reads: CASSLSTGINEQFF. CDR3 sequence (DNA): TGTGCCAGCAGCTTGTCGACAGGGATCAATGAGCAGTTCTTC. The V and J genes are TRBV5-4 and TRBJ2-1; 7 bases are a match to TRBD1. This CDR3 has 14 residues. V was pared by 1 base and J by 6 bases, with 4 bases of the junction left unmatched. Germline lookup yields CDR1 SGHNT and CDR2 YYREEE (reference sequence). The entire variable domain, with the rest obtained from reference TRBV5-4 and TRBJ2-1, is as follows: ETGVTQSPTHLIKTRGQQVTLRCSSQSGHNTVSWYQQALGQGPQFIFQYYREEENGRGNFPPRFSGLQFPNYSSELNVNALELDDSALYLCASSLSTGINEQFFGPGTRLTVL.

This chain joins TRBV5-4 and TRBJ2-7; D assignment may be TRBD1 or TRBD2 (5 bases each). This CDR3 is 14 amino acids long. Trimming left V 7 bases short and J 0 bases short, with 14 bases between. Germline V gene lookup returns CDR1 SGHNT and CDR2 YYREEE (reference sequence). In nucleotides, the CDR3 is TGTGCCAGCGGTCCCGGGACGGGCTCCTACGAGCAGTACTTC. Translating gives CASGPGTGSYEQYF.

V is TRBV10-3 and J is TRBJ1-1, with D possibly being TRBD1 (6 bases). The CDR3 has 14 amino acids. V was pared by 2 bases and J by 5 bases, with 12 bases between. Germline V lookup: CDR1 ENHRY, CDR2 SYGVKD. The chain's CDR3 is CAISEEGRGTEAFF. CDR3 sequence (DNA): TGTGCCATCAGTGAGGAGGGGAGGGGGACTGAAGCTTTCTTT.

This chain links TRBV9 with TRBJ2-7; 8 bases fit TRBD2. The germline CDR1 and CDR2 sequences are SGDLS and YYNGEE. V dropped 4 bases and J dropped 4; count of bases not matched to a gene: 10. This CDR3 is built from 15 residues. The CDR3 sequence is CASSPQGAGEYEQYF. DNA of the CDR3: TGTGCCAGCAGCCCGCAGGGAGCGGGAGAATACGAGCAGTACTTC. The full variable domain, rest sourced from reference TRBV9 and TRBJ2-7, is DSGVTQTPKHLITATGQRVTLRCSPRSGDLSVYWYQQSLDQGLQFLIQYYNGEERAKGNILERFSAQQFPDLHSELNLSSLELGDSALYFCASSPQGAGEYEQYFGPGTRLTVT.

The rearrangement links TRBV30 to TRBJ1-5; unclear D gene. The CDR3 has 14 amino acids. Germline values: CDR1 GTSNPN, CDR2 SVGIG (reference sequence). Trimming left V 1 base short and J 3 bases short, with 10 bases between. The CDR3 loop is CAWSALGNNQPQHF. The CDR3 DNA reads as TGTGCCTGGAGTGCCCTGGGAAACAATCAGCCCCAGCATTTT.

The rearrangement uses TRBV6-1 and TRBJ2-5; TRBD2 might be the D (6 bases). CDR3 size: 13 residues. V lost 8 bases and J 2 bases, leaving 12 bases between the germline ends. Germline V lookup: CDR1 MNHNS, CDR2 SASEGT. CDR3 protein: CASRTRGQETQYF. The CDR3 nucleotides read TGTGCCAGCCGAACTCGGGGGCAAGAGACCCAGTACTTC.

The gene calls are TRBV2 and TRBJ2-5; possibly TRBD1 for D (5 bases). Trimming removed 3 bases at V and 2 bases at J, with 10 bases between. This CDR3 spans 14 amino acids. The germline gives CDR1 SNHLY, CDR2 FYNNEI. As DNA, the CDR3 is TGTGCCAGCAGTGATCGCCAGGGACAAGAGACCCAGTACTTC. Translation gives CASSDRQGQETQYF.

The chain is built from TRBV4-1 and TRBJ2-1; perhaps TRBD2 as D (5 bases). V was trimmed by 1 base and J by 9 bases, leaving 10 bases between them. The CDR3 runs to 13 residues. Germline V lookup: CDR1 MGHRA, CDR2 YSYEKL. CDR3 nucleotides: TGCGCCAGCAGCCAAGGAGGGCTGACTGAGCAGTTCTTC. Protein product: CASSQGGLTEQFF.

The V call is TRBV11-2, the J call TRBJ2-4, with D unclear. V dropped 5 bases and J dropped 3 bases, with 11 bases sitting between them. Germline lookup yields CDR1 SGHAT and CDR2 FQNNGV. This CDR3 region has 14 residues. In nucleotides, the CDR3 is TGTGCCAGCAGCCCAGGAACAGTCAAAAACATTCAGTACTTC. It translates to CASSPGTVKNIQYF.

The chain couples TRBV29-1 to TRBJ2-7; TRBD1 matches at 9 bases. The CDR3 has 13 residues. The V gene end was trimmed by 4 bases and the J gene end by 1 base; junction bases not matched to a gene: 2. Germline lookup yields CDR1 SQVTM and CDR2 ANQGSEA. CDR3 sequence: CSVAGTGSYEQYF. DNA for the CDR3: TGCAGCGTTGCTGGGACAGGGTCCTACGAGCAGTACTTC.

This clone was seen a single time. This sequence joins TRBV14 and TRBJ2-7; unclear D gene. This CDR3 is built from 14 residues. V was cut by 3 bases and J by 6 bases, with 15 bases left in between. From germline, CDR1 is SGHDN and CDR2 FVKESK. CDR3: CASSHSRSLREQYF. CDR3 in DNA: TGTGCCAGCAGCCACTCCCGAAGTCTGCGCGAGCAGTACTTC.

The CDR3 DNA reads as TGTGCCAGCAGCGTACAGGGACACAATGAGCAGTTCTTC. Translating it yields CASSVQGHNEQFF. The J gene is TRBJ2-1, the V gene TRBV7-6, with D possibly being TRBD1 (6 bases). In germline, CDR1 is SGHVS, CDR2 FNYEAQ. The CDR3 sequence is 13 residues long. V lost 5 bases to trimming and J lost 5 bases, with 10 bases between them. The whole variable domain, filled in from reference TRBV7-6 and TRBJ2-1, reads GAGVSQSPRYKVTKRGQDVALRCDPISGHVSLYWYRQALGQGPEFLTYFNYEAQQDKSGLPNDRFSAERPEGSISTLTIQRTEQRDSAMYRCASSVQGHNEQFFGPGTRLTVL.

The chain recombines TRBV19 with TRBJ2-4, with 10 bases fitting TRBD1. The CDR3 totals 22 residues. Germline lookup yields CDR1 LNHDA and CDR2 SQIVND (reference sequence). V was pared by 0 bases and J by 0 bases, with 17 bases of the junction left unmatched. CDR3 amino acids: CASSIDLEDFRGQGLAKNIQYF. Here the CDR3 DNA reads TGTGCCAGTAGTATAGATCTTGAGGACTTTAGGGGACAGGGGCTAGCCAAAAACATTCAGTACTTC.

The chain has TRBV7-6 and TRBJ1-5; no firm D call. This CDR3 contains 15 residues. The ends were cut back, 5 bases at V and 4 bases at J, with 15 bases in the middle. CDR1 is SGHVS and CDR2 is FNYEAQ in the germline V gene. The DNA of the CDR3 is TGTGCCAGCAGCCTCGGGCCGGGGAGGAATCAGCCCCAGCATTTT. Its protein is CASSLGPGRNQPQHF.

The CDR3 nucleotides are TGTGCCAGCATGGGGGGCCCCACCTACGAGCAGTACTTC. This codes for CASMGGPTYEQYF. The chain uses TRBV2 and TRBJ2-7; D is tentatively TRBD1 or TRBD2 (6 bases each). Germline CDR1 is SNHLY and CDR2 is FYNNEI. Trimming removed 7 bases at V and 2 bases at J, with 12 bases between. The CDR3 spans 13 residues.

The rearrangement links TRBV29-1 to TRBJ2-5; 8 bases agree with TRBD2. The assigned J gene may be wrong: the sequence end matches TRBJ2-7 better. The germline gives CDR1 SQVTM, CDR2 ANQGSEA. The CDR3 length is 14 residues. The CDR3 nucleotides are TGCAGCGTACTCATAGCGGGAACATCCTACGAGCAGTACTTC. Amino acids: CSVLIAGTSYEQYF.